These 16 T cell receptor beta chains were all obtained from the same sample, sequenced in a study of cytomegalovirus exposure and HLA in healthy donors (TCRdb year 2017). The library was made by the immunoSEQ multiplex PCR assay. The multiplex PCR relied on a mix of 60 forward primers for TCR Vbeta segments and 13 reverse primers for TCR Jbeta segments. Held by TCRdb, this immuneACCESS table contains in-frame sequences only and omits some clones. Under half of the omission traces to an unresolved V gene where checked; the cause of the rest is unknown. Within this sample are some 200,000 clones, with 82% of them counted one time only. The ten top clones hold around 3% of the sample. Input material: PBMCs. Source of these receptors: a middle-aged woman in good health and CMV-seronegative.

This chain joins TRBV4-1 and TRBJ2-7; 9 bases fit TRBD2. With 0 bases clipped from V and 5 bases from J, the junction kept 5 bases outside the gene matches. The germline CDR1 and CDR2 sequences are MGHRA and YSYEKL. This CDR3 is 15 amino acids long. The CDR3 DNA reads TGCGCCAGCAGCCAAGATTGGCCTAGCGGGGACGAGCAGTACTTC. It encodes CASSQDWPSGDEQYF.

This clone was observed once. The chain has TRBV7-9 and TRBJ1-2; TRBD1 agrees at 7 bases. J gave up 4 bases and V 5 bases, and 10 bases lay outside the gene matches. The V gene's germline CDR1 is SEHNR and CDR2 FQNEAQ (reference sequence). The length of the CDR3 is 15 residues. CDR3 region: CASSPGAGGTYGYTF. CDR3 coding DNA: TGTGCCAGCAGCCCTGGAGCAGGGGGGACCTATGGCTACACCTTC.

The gene calls are TRBV27 and TRBJ1-2; TRBD1 might be the D (5 bases). This CDR3 is built from 15 residues. Trimming cost V 2 bases and J 7 bases, with 17 bases left between them. Per germline, CDR1 MNHEY and CDR2 SMNVEV (reference sequence). The CDR3 DNA is TGTGCCAGCAGTTTAACCCTAGACAGTTATCGTGGCTACACCTTC. Its translation is CASSLTLDSYRGYTF.

This clone has just one count. This chain connects TRBV5-5 to TRBJ2-7, with D tentatively TRBD2 (6 bases). Germline-derived CDR1 and CDR2 are SGHKS and YYEKEE (reference sequence). The V end was cut by 4 bases, the J end by 2 bases, with 13 bases between. The CDR3 loop spans 14 amino acids. The CDR3, as DNA: TGTGCCAGCAGCATTGGAGGACTAACCTACGAGCAGTACTTC. Encoded protein: CASSIGGLTYEQYF.

The count of this clone is one. The chain joins TRBV20-1 to TRBJ1-1, with unresolved D. In germline, CDR1 is DFQATT, CDR2 SNEGSKA (reference sequence). Trimming removed 1 base at V and 7 bases at J, with 7 bases between. The CDR3 spans 11 residues. The CDR3 nucleotides are TGCAGTGCTAGAGTCGTCCTTGAAGCTTTCTTT. The encoded protein is CSARVVLEAFF.

The chain has TRBV9 and TRBJ1-1; the D gene is possibly TRBD1 (5 bases). The CDR3 runs to 13 residues. V lost 0 bases, J lost 7 bases, and 10 bases lay in between. Germline loops: CDR1 SGDLS, CDR2 YYNGEE. CDR3 residues: CASSVEPRDEAFF. CDR3 coding DNA: TGTGCCAGCAGCGTAGAGCCCAGGGATGAAGCTTTCTTT.

The rearrangement links TRBV29-1 to TRBJ2-1, with D perhaps TRBD2 (7 bases). Trimming shortened V by 7 bases and J by 10 bases, and 14 bases separated the two germline ends. The CDR3 runs 11 residues. Per germline, CDR1 SQVTM and CDR2 ANQGSEA. The CDR3 sequence is CSARTAGEQFF. The CDR3 DNA is TGCAGCGCTCGGACAGCGGGGGAGCAGTTCTTC.

This chain uses TRBV19 with TRBJ2-3; the D gene is possibly TRBD2 (6 bases). This CDR3 has 16 amino acids. The V gene lost 3 bases and the J gene lost 0 bases, with 13 bases spanning the gap. CDR1 and CDR2 (germline): LNHDA, SQIVND (reference sequence). DNA for the CDR3: TGTGCCAGTAGTATGTTTAGCGGTGCTAGCACAGATACGCAGTATTTT. It yields the protein CASSMFSGASTDTQYF.

CDR3: CASSPLRVQETQYF. The DNA for the CDR3 is TGTGCCAGCTCACCCTTAAGAGTACAAGAGACCCAGTACTTC. The chain is built from TRBV18 and TRBJ2-5; D remains ambiguous. Per germline, CDR1 KGHSH and CDR2 LQKENI. This CDR3 has 14 amino acids. The V end lost 3 bases, the J end lost 2 bases, and 10 bases lay between the germline ends.

The chain combines TRBV7-9 with TRBJ2-3, with a possible D match to TRBD2 (5 bases). Germline CDR1 and CDR2: SEHNR and FQNEAQ (reference sequence). CDR3 length: 17 amino acids. The ends were cut back, 4 bases at V and 2 bases at J, with 19 bases in the middle. CDR3 in amino acids: CASSSVISVPDTDTQYF. CDR3 sequence (DNA): TGTGCCAGCAGCTCGGTCATTAGCGTTCCCGACACAGATACGCAGTATTTT.

This clone has more than one count but fewer than ten. V usage is TRBV5-1 and J usage is TRBJ1-3; 7 bases match TRBD1. The CDR3 has 15 residues. Germline lookup yields CDR1 SGHRS and CDR2 YFSETQ. The J segment lost 0 bases and the V segment lost 0 bases, leaving 0 bases of the junction unmatched. For the CDR3, the DNA is TGCGCCAGCAGCTTGGGGACAGGCTCTGGAAACACCATATATTTT. It translates to CASSLGTGSGNTIYF.

The chain carries TRBV6-5 and TRBJ1-5, with 7 bases lining up with TRBD1. The CDR3 has 15 amino acids. Trimming cost V 5 bases and J 6 bases; bases outside gene matches: 10. Germline CDR1 and CDR2: MNHEY and SVGAGI. CDR3 in amino acids: CASSTDRVGGQPQHF. CDR3 DNA sequence: TGTGCCAGCAGTACCGACAGGGTGGGAGGTCAGCCCCAGCATTTT.

The chain links TRBV5-1 to TRBJ2-7; D gene ambiguous. The CDR3 sequence is 12 residues long. Looked up from germline, CDR1 is SGHRS and CDR2 is YFSETQ. Trimming removed 0 bases from V and 7 bases from J, with 8 bases in between. The CDR3 protein is CASSLGSAEQYF. CDR3 sequence (DNA): TGCGCCAGCAGCTTGGGCTCTGCGGAGCAGTACTTC.

This clone was counted once. The chain links TRBV6-1 to TRBJ2-2; possible D gene TRBD2, 6 bases. CDR1 and CDR2 (germline): MNHNS, SASEGT. The CDR3 contains 14 residues. V gave up 6 bases and J gave up 6 bases, with 14 bases separating them. The CDR3 is CASRGGVSAGELFF. CDR3 nucleotide sequence: TGTGCCAGCAGAGGAGGGGTTTCCGCCGGGGAGCTGTTTTTT.

V is TRBV6-4 and J is TRBJ2-2, with TRBD2 identical over 9 bases. The CDR3 covers 14 residues. CDR1 and CDR2 from the germline V gene are MRHNA and SNTAGT. V was clipped by 4 bases and J by 5 bases; unmatched bases: 2. In nucleotides, the CDR3 is TGTGCCAGCAGTGCACTAGCGGGTACCGGGGAGCTGTTTTTT. This sequence encodes CASSALAGTGELFF.

The rearrangement uses TRBV6-5 and TRBJ2-5, with TRBD1 matching 9 bases. V was clipped by 8 bases and J by 5 bases; unmatched bases: 9. The CDR3 totals 14 residues. Germline V CDR1 and CDR2: MNHEY, SVGAGI. CDR3 DNA sequence: TGTGCCAGCGGAGACAGGGGGGATAGGGAGACCCAGTACTTC. Translated: CASGDRGDRETQYF.